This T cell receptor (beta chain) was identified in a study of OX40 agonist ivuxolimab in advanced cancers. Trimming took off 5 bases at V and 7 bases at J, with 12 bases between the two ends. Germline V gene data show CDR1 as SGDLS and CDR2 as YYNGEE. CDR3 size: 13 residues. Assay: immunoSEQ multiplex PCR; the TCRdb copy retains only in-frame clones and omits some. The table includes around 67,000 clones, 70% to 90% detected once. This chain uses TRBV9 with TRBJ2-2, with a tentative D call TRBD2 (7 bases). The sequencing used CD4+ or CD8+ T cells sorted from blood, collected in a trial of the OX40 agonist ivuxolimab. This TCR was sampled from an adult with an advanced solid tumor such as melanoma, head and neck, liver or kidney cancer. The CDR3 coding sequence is TGTGCCAGCAGGCAGGGGAGGGACGGGGAGCTGTTTTTT. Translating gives CASRQGRDGELFF.